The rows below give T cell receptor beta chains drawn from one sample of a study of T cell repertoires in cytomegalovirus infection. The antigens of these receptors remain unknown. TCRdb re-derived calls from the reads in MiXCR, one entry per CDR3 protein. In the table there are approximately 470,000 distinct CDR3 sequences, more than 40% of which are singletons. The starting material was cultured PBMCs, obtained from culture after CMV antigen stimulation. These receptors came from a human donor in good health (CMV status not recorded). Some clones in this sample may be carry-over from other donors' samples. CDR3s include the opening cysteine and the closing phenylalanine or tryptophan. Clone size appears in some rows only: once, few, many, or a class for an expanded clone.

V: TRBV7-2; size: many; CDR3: CASSLDGGGTEAFF
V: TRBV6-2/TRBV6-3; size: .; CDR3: CASTYALGTTREPRQYF
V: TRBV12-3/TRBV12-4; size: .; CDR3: CASSLDAGEQFF
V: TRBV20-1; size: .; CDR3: CSARDRGEQYF
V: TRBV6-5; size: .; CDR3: CASSPSSAGDGYTF
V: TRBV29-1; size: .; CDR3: CSVGRNRGQETQYF
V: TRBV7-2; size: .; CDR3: CASSPQWAGHNEQFF
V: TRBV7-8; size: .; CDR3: CASSPKRPLTPWGGYTF
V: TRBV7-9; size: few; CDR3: CASSPGQVEEETQYF
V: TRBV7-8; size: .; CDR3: CASSFLRANEKLFF
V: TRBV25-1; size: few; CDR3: CASSDGGLAEAFF
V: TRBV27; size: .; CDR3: CASSPGTGVVNEQYF
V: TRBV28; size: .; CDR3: CASSSPDGSNYGYTF
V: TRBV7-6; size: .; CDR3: CASRKGAGGPFETQYF
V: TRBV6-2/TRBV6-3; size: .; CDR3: CASTKDIPYGYTF
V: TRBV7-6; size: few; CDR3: CASSLALRDSNTDTQYF
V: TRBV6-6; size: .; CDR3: CASTHKEGPYEQYF
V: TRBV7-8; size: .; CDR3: CASSLWGREQDTQYF
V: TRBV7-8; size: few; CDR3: CASSQREGALTGELFF
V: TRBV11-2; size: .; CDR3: CASSPPGGLAGVEQYF
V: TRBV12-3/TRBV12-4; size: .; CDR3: CASSAGFEQYF
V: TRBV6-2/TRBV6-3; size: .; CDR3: CASSKSGSGGEQFF
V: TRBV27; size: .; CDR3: CASSLYTGREETQYF
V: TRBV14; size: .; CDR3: CASSLDPRGEQYF
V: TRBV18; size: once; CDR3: CASSPGTGVEQYF
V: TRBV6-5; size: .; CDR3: CASSAGTGGAGYGYTF
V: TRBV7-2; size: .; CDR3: CASSIRTGQEQYF
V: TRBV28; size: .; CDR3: CASIGSASWNTIYF
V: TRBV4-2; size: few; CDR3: CASSLRLGVGGRDTQYF
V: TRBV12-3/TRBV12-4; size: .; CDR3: CASSLASGQPQHF
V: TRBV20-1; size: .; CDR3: CSATSGSRDEQYF
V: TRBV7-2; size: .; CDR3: CASSPKTGGIEKLFF
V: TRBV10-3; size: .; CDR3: CAIPAPRDTSYEQYF
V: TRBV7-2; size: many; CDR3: CASSFETGGLGGGYTF
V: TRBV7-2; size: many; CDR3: CASSLAEQETQYF
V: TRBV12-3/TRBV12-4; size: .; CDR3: CASAAGEGYEQYF
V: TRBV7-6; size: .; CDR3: CASSLTPDRILEKLFF
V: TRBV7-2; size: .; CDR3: CASSLGGGKLAGQETQYF
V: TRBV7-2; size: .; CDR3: CASSPVGSPGNTIYF
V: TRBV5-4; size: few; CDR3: CASSLDGSGQYF
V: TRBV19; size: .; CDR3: CATKQGAESGANVLTF
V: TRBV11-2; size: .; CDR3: CASSARLAGGELFF
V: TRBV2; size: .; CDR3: CASTPNVAGPKADTQYF
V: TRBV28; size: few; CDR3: CASSGGGSGQYF
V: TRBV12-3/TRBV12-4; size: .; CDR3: CASSFSGGATEAFF
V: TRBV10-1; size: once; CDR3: CASSELAGGTGELFF
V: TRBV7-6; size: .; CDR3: CASSLGTAKPTDTQYF
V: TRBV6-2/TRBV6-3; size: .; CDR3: CASSYPPGAYNEQFF
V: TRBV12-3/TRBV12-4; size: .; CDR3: CASSYRDRGANAF